This TCR beta chain originates from a study of T cells after yellow fever vaccination. Template switching with 5'RACE generated the TCR cDNA and added a universal primer site and UMIs. TCRdb recomputed calls from the 5' RACE reads with MiXCR, one row per CDR3 protein. The sample lists 500,000 to 650,000 distinct CDR3 sequences; about 13% were seen once. Germline CDR1 reads WSHSY; CDR2 reads SAAADI. The ends lost 3 bases at V and 12 bases at J; junction bases unmatched: 15. The CDR3 totals 16 residues. Comment on this clonotype: The antigen remains undetermined.

Study outcomes and limitations: Within FACS-sorted repertoires, abundant clonotypes contaminating from the bulk population could be present. Faster peaking, at day 5 versus 15, marked a secondary response that was weaker.

The sequence was obtained from a man aged 25-45 years who received the YFV17D yellow fever vaccine. Sequencing used PBMCs, obtained on the day of the yellow fever booster vaccination. This sequence joins TRBV10-2 and TRBJ2-7; 12 bases match TRBD2. The CDR3 DNA follows: TGCGCCAGCAGTGAAGGTTGGACTAGCGGGACCCGGGTAGCGTACTTC. Its translation: CASSEGWTSGTRVAYF.